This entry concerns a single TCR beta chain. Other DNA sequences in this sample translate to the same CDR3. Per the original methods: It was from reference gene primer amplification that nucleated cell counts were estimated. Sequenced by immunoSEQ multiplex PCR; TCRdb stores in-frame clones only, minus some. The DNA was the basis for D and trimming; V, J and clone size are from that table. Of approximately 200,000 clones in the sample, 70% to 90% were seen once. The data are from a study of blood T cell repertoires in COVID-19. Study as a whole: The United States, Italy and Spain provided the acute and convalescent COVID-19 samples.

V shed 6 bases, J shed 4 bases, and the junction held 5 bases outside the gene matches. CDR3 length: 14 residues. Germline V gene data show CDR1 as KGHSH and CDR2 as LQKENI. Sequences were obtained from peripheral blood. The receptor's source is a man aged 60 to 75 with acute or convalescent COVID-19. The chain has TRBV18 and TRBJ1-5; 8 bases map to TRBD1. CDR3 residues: CASSPDRGNQPQHF. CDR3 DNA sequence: TGTGCCAGCTCTCCTGACAGGGGTAATCAGCCCCAGCATTTT.